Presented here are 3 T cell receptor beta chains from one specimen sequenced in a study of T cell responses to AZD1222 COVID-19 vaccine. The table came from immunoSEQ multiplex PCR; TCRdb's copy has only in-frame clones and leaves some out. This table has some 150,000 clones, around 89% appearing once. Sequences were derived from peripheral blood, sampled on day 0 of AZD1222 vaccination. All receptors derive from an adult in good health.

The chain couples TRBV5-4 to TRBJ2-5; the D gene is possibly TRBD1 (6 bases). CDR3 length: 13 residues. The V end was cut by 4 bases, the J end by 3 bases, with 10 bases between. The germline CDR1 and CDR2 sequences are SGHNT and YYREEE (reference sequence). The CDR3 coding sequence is TGTGCCAGCAGCATTGCAGGGGAAGAGACCCAGTACTTC. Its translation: CASSIAGEETQYF.

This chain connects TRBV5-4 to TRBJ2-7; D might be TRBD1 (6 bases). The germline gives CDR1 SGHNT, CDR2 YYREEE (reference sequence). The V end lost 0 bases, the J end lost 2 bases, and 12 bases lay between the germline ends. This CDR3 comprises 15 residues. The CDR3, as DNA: TGTGCCAGCAGCTTGGACCAGGGGACGCCCTACGAGCAGTACTTC. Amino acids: CASSLDQGTPYEQYF.

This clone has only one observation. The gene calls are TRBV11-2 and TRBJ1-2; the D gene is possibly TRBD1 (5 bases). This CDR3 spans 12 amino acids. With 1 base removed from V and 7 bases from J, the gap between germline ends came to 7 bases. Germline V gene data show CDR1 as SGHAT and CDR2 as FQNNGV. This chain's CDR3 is CASSLGGTGYTF. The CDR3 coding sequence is TGTGCCAGCAGCTTAGGGGGGACTGGCTACACCTTC.